These 25 T cell receptor beta chains were all obtained from the same sample, sequenced in a study of PD-1 blockade in classical Hodgkin lymphoma (dated by TCRdb to 2020 to 2022). To prepare the library, the immunoSEQ multiplex PCR assay was applied. TCRdb carries this immuneACCESS record with in-frame sequences only. Its versions omit some clonotypes, under half of them owing to an unresolved V gene in the studies checked, with the rest unexplained. The sample has more than 40,000 clones on record, roughly 80% of them singletons. Together, the top ten hold about 19% of the sample. The sample's time point, from its label and the paper: cycle 4 day 1 (C4D1), after more than five weeks of nivolumab. Relapse after autologous stem cell transplantation had occurred in all trial patients, and cohorts A, B and C were distinguished by prior brentuximab vedotin exposure. The starting material was peripheral blood mononuclear cells (PBMCs), obtained before the fourth cycle of nivolumab. Source of these receptors: a human donor with classical Hodgkin lymphoma.

CDR3 sequence reads: CASSEGGGGAGELFF. The CDR3 DNA reads TGCGCCAGCAGTGAGGGTGGCGGGGGCGCCGGGGAGCTGTTTTTT. The V and J genes are TRBV10-2 and TRBJ2-2; D possibly corresponds to TRBD2 (7 bases). CDR1 WSHSY and CDR2 SAAADI come from the germline V gene. Trimming took off 2 bases at V and 6 bases at J, with 13 bases between the two ends. This CDR3 comprises 15 residues.

This sequence joins TRBV5-1 and TRBJ2-7, with D unresolved. The length of the CDR3 is 12 residues. The V and J ends lost 5 bases and 2 bases respectively, with 8 bases between them. The germline gives CDR1 SGHRS, CDR2 YFSETQ. In DNA, the CDR3 is TGCGCCAGCAGTCCCAGTCCCTACGAGCAGTACTTC. This codes for CASSPSPYEQYF.

J is TRBJ1-4 and V is TRBV27; D possibly corresponds to TRBD1 (5 bases). Trimming shortened V by 6 bases and J by 10 bases, and 18 bases separated the two germline ends. Germline assignment: CDR1 MNHEY and CDR2 SMNVEV (reference sequence). The CDR3 is 14 amino acids. This chain's CDR3 is CASSIQGPRGKLFF. The CDR3 DNA sequence: TGTGCCAGCAGCATTCAGGGACCGCGGGGAAAACTGTTTTTT.

The chain combines TRBV25-1 with TRBJ1-4; a weak D match, TRBD1 (5 bases). The CDR3 spans 17 residues. Trimming stripped 0 bases from V and 5 bases from J, with 16 bases between. Per the germline V gene, CDR1 is MGHDK and CDR2 is SYGVNS. The CDR3 is CASSEYPGLEGNEKLFF. In nucleotides, the CDR3 is TGTGCCAGCAGTGAATACCCAGGACTAGAGGGGAATGAAAAACTGTTTTTT.

The CDR3 protein is CASSTQGGHLGTQYF. The CDR3 DNA is TGTGCCAGCAGTACACAGGGTGGTCATCTAGGGACCCAGTACTTC. The chain uses TRBV7-9 and TRBJ2-5; D may be TRBD1 (6 bases). The CDR3 sequence is 15 residues long. V was clipped by 6 bases and J by 7 bases, with 21 bases between them. From germline, CDR1 is SEHNR and CDR2 FQNEAQ (reference sequence).

A remark on this clone: The same CDR3 is also encoded by other DNA sequences in this sample. The rearrangement uses TRBV9 and TRBJ1-5; D unclear. This CDR3 spans 15 amino acids. V was shortened by 0 bases and J by 0 bases, with 7 bases between the two germline ends. Germline V gene sequence: CDR1 SGDLS, CDR2 YYNGEE. This chain's CDR3 is CASSVGPDSNQPQHF. CDR3 coding DNA: TGTGCCAGCAGCGTAGGACCCGATAGCAATCAGCCCCAGCATTTT.

Only a few counts were recorded for this clone. The chain links TRBV6-4 to TRBJ2-5, with D perhaps given as TRBD1 or TRBD2 (5 bases each). Germline V gives CDR1 MRHNA, CDR2 SNTAGT. With 10 bases removed from V and 5 bases from J, the gap between germline ends came to 11 bases. CDR3 length: 11 residues. In nucleotides, the CDR3 is TGTGCCAACAGGTGGGGGGAGACCCAGTACTTC. Protein sequence: CANRWGETQYF.

This chain joins TRBV6-5 and TRBJ2-1; a weak D match, TRBD1 (6 bases). Trimming took off 5 bases at V and 2 bases at J, with 13 bases between the two ends. The CDR3 sequence is 15 residues long. Germline V gene data show CDR1 as MNHEY and CDR2 as SVGAGI. The CDR3, as DNA: TGTGCCAGCAGTAACACAGGGCCCACCTACAATGAGCAGTTCTTC. This encodes CASSNTGPTYNEQFF.

This chain connects TRBV7-8 to TRBJ2-2; 9 bases line up with TRBD2. The CDR3 contains 15 residues. Germline CDR1 reads SGHVS; CDR2 reads FQNEAQ. The V segment lost 6 bases and the J segment 3 bases; nucleotides outside the gene matches: 5. The CDR3 here is CASRGLASDTGELFF. In DNA form, the CDR3 reads TGTGCCAGCAGGGGACTAGCCTCGGACACCGGGGAGCTGTTTTTT.

A word on this clone: Other DNA sequences in the same sample also yield this CDR3. The chain links TRBV29-1 to TRBJ1-2; weak D call: TRBD1 (5 bases). Germline values: CDR1 SQVTM, CDR2 ANQGSEA. This CDR3 has 14 residues. The germline V and J ends were trimmed by 0 bases and 4 bases, with 12 bases remaining between them. CDR3 protein: CSVEEDEGIYGYTF. Here the CDR3 DNA reads TGCAGCGTTGAAGAGGATGAGGGGATCTATGGCTACACCTTC.

The gene calls are TRBV6-5 and TRBJ2-3; D could derive from TRBD1 or TRBD2 (6 bases each). From germline, CDR1 is MNHEY and CDR2 SVGAGI. The CDR3 runs to 16 residues. V gave up 2 bases and J gave up 2 bases, with 14 bases separating them. The CDR3 protein is CASSYGQGGTTDTQYF. In DNA, the CDR3 is TGTGCCAGCAGTTACGGCCAAGGGGGGACCACAGATACGCAGTATTTT.

V is TRBV29-1 and J is TRBJ1-2; D ambiguous. This CDR3 is 11 amino acids long. Germline V gives CDR1 SQVTM, CDR2 ANQGSEA. V lost 5 bases, J lost 4 bases, and 8 bases lay in between. DNA for the CDR3: TGCAGCGTTAGGGCCAGCTATGGCTACACCTTC. Protein sequence: CSVRASYGYTF.

The V call is TRBV6-1, the J call TRBJ2-7, with D possibly matching TRBD2 (5 bases). Germline lookup yields CDR1 MNHNS and CDR2 SASEGT. Trimming took 6 bases from V and 3 from J, leaving 12 bases between them. This CDR3 comprises 13 residues. As DNA, the CDR3 is TGTGCCAGCAGCAGAGGGATGGGCTACGAGCAGTACTTC. It encodes CASSRGMGYEQYF.

The V and J genes are TRBV4-1 and TRBJ2-2; D is perhaps TRBD2 (7 bases). Germline V gives CDR1 MGHRA, CDR2 YSYEKL. With 0 bases removed from V and 6 bases from J, the gap between germline ends came to 11 bases. CDR3 size: 15 residues. CDR3 sequence reads: CASSQDRGAAGELFF. CDR3 sequence (DNA): TGCGCCAGCAGCCAAGATCGGGGGGCCGCCGGGGAGCTGTTTTTT.

V is TRBV18 and J is TRBJ1-6; tentatively, D is TRBD1 (6 bases). Trimming stripped 2 bases from V and 7 bases from J, with 12 bases between. CDR1 and CDR2 from the germline V gene are KGHSH and LQKENI. This CDR3 spans 15 amino acids. The CDR3 spells CASSPFQGKNSPLHF. DNA for the CDR3: TGTGCCAGCTCACCATTCCAGGGGAAAAATTCACCCCTCCACTTT.

The gene calls are TRBV25-1 and TRBJ1-3, with TRBD1 as a possible D gene (6 bases). Looked up from germline, CDR1 is MGHDK and CDR2 is SYGVNS. V shed 0 bases and J shed 1 base, with 13 bases lying between them. The CDR3 consists of 17 residues. Here the CDR3 DNA reads TGTGCCAGCAGTGAATACAAGGGGGTGATTTCTGGAAACACCATATATTTT. Its translation is CASSEYKGVISGNTIYF.

This clone appeared a few times. V and J are TRBV5-3 and TRBJ2-3; maybe TRBD1 (5 bases). TRBV5-3 is an open reading frame whose function is uncertain. This CDR3 spans 15 amino acids. V shed 4 bases and J shed 4 bases, with 16 bases lying between them. The CDR3: CARSDTRDEADTQYF. The CDR3 nucleotides are TGTGCCAGAAGCGATACCAGGGATGAGGCAGATACGCAGTATTTT.

V usage is TRBV7-9 and J usage is TRBJ2-7; D may match TRBD1 or TRBD2 (6 bases each). CDR3 length: 15 amino acids. In germline, CDR1 is SEHNR, CDR2 FQNEAQ (reference sequence). V was pared by 2 bases and J by 5 bases, with 16 bases between. The CDR3 sequence is CASSLIGTGTDEQYF. CDR3 nucleotides: TGTGCCAGCAGCTTAATTGGTACAGGGACTGACGAGCAGTACTTC. Together with reference TRBV7-9 and TRBJ2-7, the CDR3 gives the full variable domain: DTGVSQNPRHKITKRGQNVTFRCDPISEHNRLYWYRQTLGQGPEFLTYFQNEAQLEKSRLLSDRFSAERPKGSFSTLEIQRTEQGDSAMYLCASSLIGTGTDEQYFGPGTRLTVT.

The chain carries TRBV10-3 and TRBJ1-1; D call uncertain. Trimming shortened V by 4 bases and J by 0 bases, and 9 bases separated the two germline ends. Per germline, CDR1 ENHRY and CDR2 SYGVKD. This CDR3 has 14 residues. The chain's CDR3 is CAISVKDMNTEAFF. CDR3 DNA sequence: TGTGCCATCAGTGTCAAAGATATGAACACTGAAGCTTTCTTT.

V gene TRBV27 combines with J gene TRBJ1-1; D is uncertain. Germline V gene data show CDR1 as MNHEY and CDR2 as SMNVEV (reference sequence). V lost 5 bases and J lost 0, with 10 bases in between. The CDR3 runs to 14 residues. The CDR3 spells CASSGSFVNTEAFF. CDR3 DNA: TGTGCCAGCAGTGGAAGTTTTGTGAACACTGAAGCTTTCTTT.

The chain is built from TRBV7-5 and TRBJ2-7; TRBD2, the D gene given by the table, was not confirmed from the DNA. TRBV7-5 represents a pseudogene. The CDR3 has 17 amino acids. The CDR3 loop reads CARSLGGTSGRSHEQYF. In DNA form, the CDR3 reads TGTGCCAGAAGCTTAGGGGGGACTAGCGGGAGGTCCCACGAGCAGTACTTC.

This chain links TRBV6-6 with TRBJ2-3, with 9 bases lining up with TRBD2. With 6 bases clipped from V and 5 bases from J, the junction kept 9 bases outside the gene matches. Germline V gene sequence: CDR1 MNHNY, CDR2 SVGAGI (reference sequence). CDR3 size: 15 residues. CDR3 sequence: CASSHSGGGGDTQYF. CDR3 sequence (DNA): TGTGCCAGCAGCCATAGCGGGGGTGGGGGAGATACGCAGTATTTT.

V and J are TRBV30 and TRBJ1-6; D is uncertain. This CDR3 spans 18 amino acids. V was trimmed by 0 bases and J by 0 bases, leaving 15 bases between them. Germline V gene lookup returns CDR1 GTSNPN and CDR2 SVGIG (reference sequence). The CDR3 spells CAWSVRSMQSSYNSPLHF. DNA for the CDR3: TGTGCCTGGAGTGTACGGTCAATGCAGAGCTCCTATAATTCACCCCTCCACTTT.

This clone appeared once. V usage is TRBV5-1 and J usage is TRBJ1-3; 7 bases align to TRBD1. V lost 4 bases to trimming and J lost 4 bases; unmatched junction nucleotides: 5. The germline CDR1 and CDR2 sequences are SGHRS and YFSETQ. The CDR3 consists of 14 residues. CDR3 sequence: CASSPGGSGNTIYF. CDR3 bases: TGCGCCAGCAGCCCAGGGGGTTCAGGAAACACCATATATTTT.

The table lists this clone with a few counts. This chain connects TRBV7-6 to TRBJ2-7; 8 bases align to TRBD2. This CDR3 has 17 residues. V trimming: 2 bases; J trimming: 0 bases; junction bases outside the gene matches: 9. The germline V gene encodes CDR1 SGHVS and CDR2 FNYEAQ. Here the CDR3 DNA reads TGTGCCAGCAGCTTATGGATACCGGGAGGGCCCTCCTACGAGCAGTACTTC. Translation gives CASSLWIPGGPSYEQYF.